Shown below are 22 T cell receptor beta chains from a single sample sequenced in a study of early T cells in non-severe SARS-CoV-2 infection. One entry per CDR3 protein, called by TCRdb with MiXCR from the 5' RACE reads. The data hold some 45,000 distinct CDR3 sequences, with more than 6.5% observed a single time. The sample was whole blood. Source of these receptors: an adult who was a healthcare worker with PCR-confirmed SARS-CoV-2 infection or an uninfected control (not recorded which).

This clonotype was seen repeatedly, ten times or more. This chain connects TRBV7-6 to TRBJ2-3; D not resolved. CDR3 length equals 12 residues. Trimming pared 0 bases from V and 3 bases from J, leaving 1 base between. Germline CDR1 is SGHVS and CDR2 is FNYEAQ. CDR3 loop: CASSLATDTQYF. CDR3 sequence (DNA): TGTGCCAGCAGCTTAGCTACAGATACGCAGTATTTT.

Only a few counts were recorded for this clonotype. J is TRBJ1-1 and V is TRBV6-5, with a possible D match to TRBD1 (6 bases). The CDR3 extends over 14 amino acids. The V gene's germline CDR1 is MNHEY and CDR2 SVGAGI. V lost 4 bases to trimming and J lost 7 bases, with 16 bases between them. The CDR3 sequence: CASSSTTGLIEAFF. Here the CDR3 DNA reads TGTGCCAGCAGTTCCACGACAGGACTGATTGAAGCTTTCTTT.

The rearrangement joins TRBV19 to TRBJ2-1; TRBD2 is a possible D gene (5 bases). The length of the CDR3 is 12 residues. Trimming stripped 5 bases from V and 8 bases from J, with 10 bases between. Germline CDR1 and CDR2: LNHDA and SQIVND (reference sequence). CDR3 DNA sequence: TGTGCCAGTAGTCCAAGGACTTATGAGCAGTTCTTC. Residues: CASSPRTYEQFF. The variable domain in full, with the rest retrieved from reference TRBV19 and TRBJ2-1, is DGGITQSPKYLFRKEGQNVTLSCEQNLNHDAMYWYRQDPGQGLRLIYYSQIVNDFQKGDIAEGYSVSREKKESFPLTVTSAQKNPTAFYLCASSPRTYEQFFGPGTRLTVL.

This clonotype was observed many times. CDR3 loop: CASSLQAGMNYGYTF. The CDR3 DNA follows: TGTGCCAGCAGCTTGCAAGCCGGAATGAACTATGGCTACACCTTC. This rearrangement joins TRBV5-5 to TRBJ1-2; D is unclear. Trimming shortened V by 1 base and J by 2 bases, and 12 bases separated the two germline ends. The germline CDR1 and CDR2 sequences are SGHKS and YYEKEE (reference sequence). This CDR3 is built from 15 residues.

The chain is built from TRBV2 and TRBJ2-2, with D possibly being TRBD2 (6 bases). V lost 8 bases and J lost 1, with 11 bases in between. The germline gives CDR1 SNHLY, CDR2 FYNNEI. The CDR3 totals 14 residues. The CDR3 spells CASGGRGNTGELFF. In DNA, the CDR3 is TGTGCCAGCGGCGGGCGGGGGAACACCGGGGAGCTGTTTTTT.

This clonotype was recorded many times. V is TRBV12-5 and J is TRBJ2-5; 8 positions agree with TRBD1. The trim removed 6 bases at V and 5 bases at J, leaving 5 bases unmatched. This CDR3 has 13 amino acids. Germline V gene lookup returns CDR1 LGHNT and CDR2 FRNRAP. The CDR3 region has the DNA TGTGCTAGTGGGCTGGACAGGGTCGAGACCCAGTACTTC. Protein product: CASGLDRVETQYF.

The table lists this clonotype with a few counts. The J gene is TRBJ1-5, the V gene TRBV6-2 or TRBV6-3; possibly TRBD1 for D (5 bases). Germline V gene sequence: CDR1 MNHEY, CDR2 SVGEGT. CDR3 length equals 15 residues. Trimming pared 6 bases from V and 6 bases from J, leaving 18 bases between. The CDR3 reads CASRQRGRNPQPQHF. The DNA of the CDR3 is TGTGCCAGCAGACAAAGGGGCAGGAACCCTCAGCCCCAGCATTTT.

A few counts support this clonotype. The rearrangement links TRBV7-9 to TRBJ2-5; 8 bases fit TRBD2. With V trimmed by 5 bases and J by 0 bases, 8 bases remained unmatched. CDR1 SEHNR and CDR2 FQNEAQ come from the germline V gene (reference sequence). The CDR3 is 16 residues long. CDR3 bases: TGTGCCAGCAGCGCCCTATACGGGGGGGACCAAGAGACCCAGTACTTC. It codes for CASSALYGGDQETQYF.

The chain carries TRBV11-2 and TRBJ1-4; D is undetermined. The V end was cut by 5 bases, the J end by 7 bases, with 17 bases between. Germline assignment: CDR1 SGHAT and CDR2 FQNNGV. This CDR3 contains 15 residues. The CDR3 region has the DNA TGTGCCAGCAGCCTCAGAGCAAGCTCCTTTGAAAAACTGTTTTTT. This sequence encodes CASSLRASSFEKLFF.

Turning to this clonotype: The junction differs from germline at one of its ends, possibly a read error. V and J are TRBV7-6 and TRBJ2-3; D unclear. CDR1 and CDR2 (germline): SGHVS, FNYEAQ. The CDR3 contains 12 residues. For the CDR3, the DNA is TGTGTCAGCAGCGACCGCACAGATACGCAGTATTTT. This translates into CVSSDRTDTQYF.

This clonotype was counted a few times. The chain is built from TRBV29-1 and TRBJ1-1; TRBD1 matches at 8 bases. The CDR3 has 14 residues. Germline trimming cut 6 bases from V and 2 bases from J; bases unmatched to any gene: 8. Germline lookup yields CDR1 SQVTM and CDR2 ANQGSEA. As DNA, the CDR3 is TGCAGCGTCGACGCGACAGGGGTTAACACTGAAGCTTTCTTT. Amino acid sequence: CSVDATGVNTEAFF.

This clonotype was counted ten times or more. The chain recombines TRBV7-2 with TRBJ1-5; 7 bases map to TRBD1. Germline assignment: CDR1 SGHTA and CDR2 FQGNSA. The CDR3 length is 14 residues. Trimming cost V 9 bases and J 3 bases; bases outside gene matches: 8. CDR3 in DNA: TGTGCCAGTTCCCCACAGGGGACCAATCAGCCCCAGCATTTT. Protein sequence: CASSPQGTNQPQHF.

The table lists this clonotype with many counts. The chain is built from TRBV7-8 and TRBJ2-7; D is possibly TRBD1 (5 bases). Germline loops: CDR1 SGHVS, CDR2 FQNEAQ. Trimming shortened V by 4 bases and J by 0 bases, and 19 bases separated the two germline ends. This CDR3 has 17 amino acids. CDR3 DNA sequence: TGTGCCAGCAGCTCCTTCCCATTTGGGGCAAGCTCCTACGAGCAGTACTTC. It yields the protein CASSSFPFGASSYEQYF.

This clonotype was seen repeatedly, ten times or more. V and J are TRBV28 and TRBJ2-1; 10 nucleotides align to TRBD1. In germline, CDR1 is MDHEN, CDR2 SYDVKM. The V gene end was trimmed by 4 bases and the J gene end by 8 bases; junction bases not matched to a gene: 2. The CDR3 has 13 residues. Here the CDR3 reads CASSWDRGYEQFF. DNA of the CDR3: TGTGCCAGCAGTTGGGACAGGGGTTATGAGCAGTTCTTC.

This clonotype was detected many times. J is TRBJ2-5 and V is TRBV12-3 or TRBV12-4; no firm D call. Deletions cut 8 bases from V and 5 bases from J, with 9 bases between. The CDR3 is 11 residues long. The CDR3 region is CASRGRETQYF. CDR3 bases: TGTGCCAGCCGAGGAAGGGAGACCCAGTACTTC.

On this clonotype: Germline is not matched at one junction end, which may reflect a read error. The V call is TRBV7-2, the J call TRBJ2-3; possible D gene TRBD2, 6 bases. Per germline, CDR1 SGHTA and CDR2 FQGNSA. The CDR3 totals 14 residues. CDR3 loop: CVSSLGGIRRTQYF. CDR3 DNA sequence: TGTGTCAGCAGCTTAGGCGGGATCCGGAGGACGCAGTATTTT.

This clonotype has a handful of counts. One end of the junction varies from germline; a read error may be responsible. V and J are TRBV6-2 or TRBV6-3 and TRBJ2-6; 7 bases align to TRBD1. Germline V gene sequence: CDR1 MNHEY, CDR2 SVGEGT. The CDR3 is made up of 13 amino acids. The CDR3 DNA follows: TGTGCCAGCAGTGGTAGACAGGGCCACTTCTTGTCTTTC. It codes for CASSGRQGHFLSF.

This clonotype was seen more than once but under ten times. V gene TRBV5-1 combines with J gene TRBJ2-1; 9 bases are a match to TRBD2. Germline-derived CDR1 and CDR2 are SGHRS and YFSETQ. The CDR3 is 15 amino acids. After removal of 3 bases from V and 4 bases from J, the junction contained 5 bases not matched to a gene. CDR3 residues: CASSSVAGEYNEQFF. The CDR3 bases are TGCGCCAGCAGCTCCGTAGCGGGGGAGTACAATGAGCAGTTCTTC.

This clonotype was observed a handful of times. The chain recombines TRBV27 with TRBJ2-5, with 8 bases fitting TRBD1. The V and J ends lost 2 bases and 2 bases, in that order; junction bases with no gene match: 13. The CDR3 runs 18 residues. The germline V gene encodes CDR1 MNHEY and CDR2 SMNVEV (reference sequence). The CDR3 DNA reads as TGTGCCAGCAGTTTACTTCAGGGGGCAAGGCTGGGGCAAGAGACCCAGTACTTC. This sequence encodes CASSLLQGARLGQETQYF.

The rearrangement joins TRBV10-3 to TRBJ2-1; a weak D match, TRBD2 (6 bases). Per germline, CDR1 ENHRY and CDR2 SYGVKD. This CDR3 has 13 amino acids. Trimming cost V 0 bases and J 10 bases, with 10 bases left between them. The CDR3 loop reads CAISESIAGEQFF. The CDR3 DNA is TGTGCCATCAGTGAGTCGATTGCGGGGGAGCAGTTCTTC.

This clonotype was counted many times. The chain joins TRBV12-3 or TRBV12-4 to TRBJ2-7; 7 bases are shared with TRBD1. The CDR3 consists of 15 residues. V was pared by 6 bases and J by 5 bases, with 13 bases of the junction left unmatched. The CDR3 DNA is TGTGCCAGCAGAACCCGGACAGGAGTCATCCACGAGCAGTACTTC. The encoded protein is CASRTRTGVIHEQYF.

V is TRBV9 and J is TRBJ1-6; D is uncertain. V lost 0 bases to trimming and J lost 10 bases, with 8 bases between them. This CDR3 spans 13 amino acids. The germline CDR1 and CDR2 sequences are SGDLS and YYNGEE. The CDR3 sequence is CASSVGERSPLHF. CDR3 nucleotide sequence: TGTGCCAGCAGCGTAGGAGAGAGATCACCCCTCCACTTT.